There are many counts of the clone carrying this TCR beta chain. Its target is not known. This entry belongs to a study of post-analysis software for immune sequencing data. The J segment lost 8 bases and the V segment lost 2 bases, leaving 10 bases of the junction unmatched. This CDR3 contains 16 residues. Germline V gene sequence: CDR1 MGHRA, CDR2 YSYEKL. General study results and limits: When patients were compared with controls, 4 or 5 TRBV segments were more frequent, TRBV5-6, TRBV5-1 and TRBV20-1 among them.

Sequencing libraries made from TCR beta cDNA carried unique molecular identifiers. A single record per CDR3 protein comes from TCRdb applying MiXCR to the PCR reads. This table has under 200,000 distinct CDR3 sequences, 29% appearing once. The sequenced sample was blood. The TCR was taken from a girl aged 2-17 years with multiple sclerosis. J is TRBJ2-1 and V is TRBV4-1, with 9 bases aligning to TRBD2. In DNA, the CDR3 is TGCGCCAGCAGCCAATACCCGGGACTAGCTCTCGATGAGCAGTTCTTC. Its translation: CASSQYPGLALDEQFF.